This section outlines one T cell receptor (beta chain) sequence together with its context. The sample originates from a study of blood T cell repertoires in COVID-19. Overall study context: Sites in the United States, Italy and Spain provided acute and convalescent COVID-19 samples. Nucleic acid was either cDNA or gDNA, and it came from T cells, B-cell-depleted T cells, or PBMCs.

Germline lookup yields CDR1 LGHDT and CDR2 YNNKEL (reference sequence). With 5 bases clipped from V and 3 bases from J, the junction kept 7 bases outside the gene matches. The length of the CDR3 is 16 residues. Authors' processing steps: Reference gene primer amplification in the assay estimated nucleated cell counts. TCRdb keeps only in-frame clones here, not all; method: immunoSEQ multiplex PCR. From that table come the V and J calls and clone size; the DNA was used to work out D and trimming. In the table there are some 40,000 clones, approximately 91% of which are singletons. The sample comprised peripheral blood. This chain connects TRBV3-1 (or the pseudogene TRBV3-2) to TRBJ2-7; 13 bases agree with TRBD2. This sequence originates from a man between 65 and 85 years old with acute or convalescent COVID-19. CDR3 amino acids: CASSWGGLAGFYEQYF. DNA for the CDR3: TGTGCCAGCAGCTGGGGGGGACTAGCGGGATTCTACGAGCAGTACTTC.